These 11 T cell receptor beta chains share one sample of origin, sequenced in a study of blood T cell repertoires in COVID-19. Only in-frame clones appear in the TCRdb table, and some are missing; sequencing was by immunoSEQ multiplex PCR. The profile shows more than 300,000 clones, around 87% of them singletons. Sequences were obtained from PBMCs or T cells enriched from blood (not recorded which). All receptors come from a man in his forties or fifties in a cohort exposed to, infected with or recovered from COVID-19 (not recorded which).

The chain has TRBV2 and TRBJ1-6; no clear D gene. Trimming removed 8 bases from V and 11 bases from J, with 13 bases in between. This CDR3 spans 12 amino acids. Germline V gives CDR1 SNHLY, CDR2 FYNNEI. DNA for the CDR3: TGTGCCAGCTTAGGGAGCCGGCCACCCCTCCACTTT. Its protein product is CASLGSRPPLHF.

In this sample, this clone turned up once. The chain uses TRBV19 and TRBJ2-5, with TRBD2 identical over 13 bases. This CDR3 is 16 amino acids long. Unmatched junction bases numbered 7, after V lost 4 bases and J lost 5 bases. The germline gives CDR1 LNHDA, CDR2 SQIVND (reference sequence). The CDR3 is CASSNAGTSGKETQYF. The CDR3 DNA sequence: TGTGCCAGTAGTAACGCCGGGACTAGCGGGAAGGAGACCCAGTACTTC.

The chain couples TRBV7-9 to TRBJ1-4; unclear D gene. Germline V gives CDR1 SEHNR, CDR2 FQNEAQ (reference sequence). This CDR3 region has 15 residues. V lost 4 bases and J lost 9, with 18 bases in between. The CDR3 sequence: CASSSNVGVMKKLFF. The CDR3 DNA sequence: TGTGCCAGCAGCTCCAACGTCGGTGTAATGAAAAAACTGTTTTTT.

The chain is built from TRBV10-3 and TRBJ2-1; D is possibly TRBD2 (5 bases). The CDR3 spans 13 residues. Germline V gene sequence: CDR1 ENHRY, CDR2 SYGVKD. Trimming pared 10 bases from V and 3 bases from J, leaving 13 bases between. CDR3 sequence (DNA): TGTGCCACCGGAGGCGGCCTCTACAATGAGCAGTTCTTC. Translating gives CATGGGLYNEQFF.

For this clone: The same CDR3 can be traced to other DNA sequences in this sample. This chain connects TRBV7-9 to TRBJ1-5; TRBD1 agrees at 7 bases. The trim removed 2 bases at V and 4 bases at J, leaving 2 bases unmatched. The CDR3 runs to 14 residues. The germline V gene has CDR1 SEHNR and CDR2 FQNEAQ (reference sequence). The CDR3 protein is CASSLSGGNQPQHF. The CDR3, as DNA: TGTGCCAGCAGCTTATCAGGGGGGAATCAGCCCCAGCATTTT. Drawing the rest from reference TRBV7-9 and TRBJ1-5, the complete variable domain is DTGVSQNPRHKITKRGQNVTFRCDPISEHNRLYWYRQTLGQGPEFLTYFQNEAQLEKSRLLSDRFSAERPKGSFSTLEIQRTEQGDSAMYLCASSLSGGNQPQHFGDGTRLSIL.

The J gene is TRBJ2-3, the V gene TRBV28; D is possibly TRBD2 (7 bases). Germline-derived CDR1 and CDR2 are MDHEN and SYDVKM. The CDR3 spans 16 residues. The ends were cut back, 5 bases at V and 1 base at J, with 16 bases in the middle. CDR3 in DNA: TGTGCCAGCAGTCCCCTAGCGGAGGGGGGCACAGATACGCAGTATTTT. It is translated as CASSPLAEGGTDTQYF.

CDR3 DNA: TGTGCCAGCAGCATACAGGGGGTAGCCGGGGAGCTGTTTTTT. Amino acid sequence: CASSIQGVAGELFF. The J gene is TRBJ2-2, the V gene TRBV6-2 or TRBV6-3; 8 positions match TRBD1. The CDR3 has 14 amino acids. Germline lookup yields CDR1 MNHEY and CDR2 SVGEGT. J was trimmed by 6 bases and V by 6 bases; bases with no gene match: 6.

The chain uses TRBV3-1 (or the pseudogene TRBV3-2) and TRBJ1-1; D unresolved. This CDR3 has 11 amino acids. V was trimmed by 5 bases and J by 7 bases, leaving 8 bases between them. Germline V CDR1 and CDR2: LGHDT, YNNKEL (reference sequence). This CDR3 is CASSMNYEAFF. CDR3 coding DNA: TGTGCCAGCAGCATGAACTATGAAGCTTTCTTT.

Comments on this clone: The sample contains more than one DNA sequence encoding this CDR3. CDR3 sequence reads: CAISDRGNQPQHF. The CDR3 DNA reads as TGTGCCATCAGTGACAGGGGTAATCAGCCCCAGCATTTT. The V and J genes are TRBV10-3 and TRBJ1-5; D may be TRBD1 (6 bases). The V end lost 3 bases, the J end lost 4 bases, and 7 bases lay between the germline ends. Germline loops: CDR1 ENHRY, CDR2 SYGVKD. The CDR3 is 13 amino acids.

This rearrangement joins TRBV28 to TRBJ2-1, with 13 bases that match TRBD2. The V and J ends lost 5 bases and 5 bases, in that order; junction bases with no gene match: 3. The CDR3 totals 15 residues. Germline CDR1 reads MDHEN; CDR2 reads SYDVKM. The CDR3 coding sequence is TGTGCCAGCAGTGGACTAGCGGGAGCTCACAATGAGCAGTTCTTC. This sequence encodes CASSGLAGAHNEQFF.

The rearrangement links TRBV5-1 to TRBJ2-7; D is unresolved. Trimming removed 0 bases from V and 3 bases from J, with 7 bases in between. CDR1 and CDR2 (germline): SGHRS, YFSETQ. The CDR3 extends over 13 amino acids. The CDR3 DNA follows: TGCGCCAGCAGCTTGGCTACTCACTACGAGCAGTACTTC. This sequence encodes CASSLATHYEQYF.